A single sample is the source of the 10 T cell receptor beta chains below, sequenced in a study of blood T cell repertoires in COVID-19. The method was immunoSEQ multiplex PCR; TCRdb's version includes in-frame clones alone and lacks a portion of them. The sample includes 55,000 to 65,000 clones, over 75% of them seen just once. Sequencing was carried out using peripheral blood. The receptors were sampled from a man in his sixties with COVID-19, enrolled during active disease.

The chain combines TRBV27 with TRBJ2-3; a weak D match, TRBD2 (5 bases). Germline CDR1 MNHEY, CDR2 SMNVEV (reference sequence). The CDR3 has 17 amino acids. Trimming cost V 1 base and J 4 bases, with 18 bases left between them. For the CDR3, the DNA is TGTGCCAGCAGTTTATTTGCCGGGGTTACAGCCGCAGATACGCAGTATTTT. It encodes CASSLFAGVTAADTQYF.

This chain links TRBV3-1 (or the pseudogene TRBV3-2) with TRBJ1-1; 12 nucleotides match TRBD1. Germline V gives CDR1 LGHDT, CDR2 YNNKEL (reference sequence). V lost 3 bases, J lost 4 bases, and 3 bases stayed unmatched. The CDR3 consists of 15 residues. Written as DNA, the CDR3 is TGTGCCAGCAGCCAGGGGACAGGGGGCCCCACTGAAGCTTTCTTT. This codes for CASSQGTGGPTEAFF.

V usage is TRBV4-3 and J usage is TRBJ2-5, with D maybe TRBD2 (5 bases). V lost 1 base and J lost 5, with 17 bases in between. This CDR3 is built from 16 residues. Germline lookup yields CDR1 LGHNA and CDR2 YSLEER. The CDR3 protein is CASSQGYERLGETQYF. The CDR3 nucleotides read TGCGCCAGCAGCCAAGGGTATGAGCGGTTAGGGGAGACCCAGTACTTC.

This chain links TRBV11-2 with TRBJ1-1; the match to TRBD1 covers 8 bases. CDR1 and CDR2 (germline): SGHAT, FQNNGV. The CDR3 length is 15 residues. V was clipped by 1 base and J by 4 bases; unmatched bases: 5. This CDR3 is CASSLAGGAGTEAFF. CDR3 sequence (DNA): TGTGCCAGCAGCTTAGCAGGGGGCGCGGGCACTGAAGCTTTCTTT.

The chain employs TRBV29-1 and TRBJ2-1; maybe TRBD2 (6 bases). Germline CDR1 reads SQVTM; CDR2 reads ANQGSEA. This CDR3 region has 13 residues. With 7 bases removed from V and 3 bases from J, the gap between germline ends came to 13 bases. The CDR3 loop is CSGDLDRYNEQFF. The CDR3 coding sequence is TGCAGCGGGGACTTGGACCGCTACAATGAGCAGTTCTTC.

The rearrangement links TRBV5-6 to TRBJ1-1, with TRBD1 as a possible D gene (5 bases). V was trimmed by 0 bases and J by 0 bases, leaving 15 bases between them. Germline V gene sequence: CDR1 SGHDT, CDR2 YYEEEE. The CDR3 loop spans 17 amino acids. CDR3 coding DNA: TGTGCCAGCAGCTTGGTGCAGGGTCAGGGTTTGAACACTGAAGCTTTCTTT. As protein: CASSLVQGQGLNTEAFF.

This clone was picked up a small number of times. The CDR3 DNA is TGTGCCAGCAGCGGACTAGCGGGAAGCTCCTACGAGCAGTACTTC. This encodes CASSGLAGSSYEQYF. The J gene is TRBJ2-7, the V gene TRBV9; 11 bases are a match to TRBD2. V trimming: 3 bases; J trimming: 0 bases; junction bases outside the gene matches: 2. Germline-derived CDR1 and CDR2 are SGDLS and YYNGEE. CDR3 length: 15 amino acids. The full variable domain, rest sourced from reference TRBV9 and TRBJ2-7, is DSGVTQTPKHLITATGQRVTLRCSPRSGDLSVYWYQQSLDQGLQFLIQYYNGEERAKGNILERFSAQQFPDLHSELNLSSLELGDSALYFCASSGLAGSSYEQYFGPGTRLTVT.

This rearrangement joins TRBV5-1 to TRBJ2-6; 7 positions match TRBD1. With 2 bases clipped from V and 2 bases from J, the junction kept 1 base outside the gene matches. Germline V gene lookup returns CDR1 SGHRS and CDR2 YFSETQ. The CDR3 contains 15 residues. The CDR3 region is CASSLDRAGANVLTF. DNA of the CDR3: TGCGCCAGCAGCTTAGACAGGGCTGGGGCCAACGTCCTGACTTTC.

This clone occurred a few times. Within the sample, other DNA sequences also encode this same CDR3. The genes are TRBV5-1 and TRBJ1-5; 7 bases are shared with TRBD1. The germline V gene encodes CDR1 SGHRS and CDR2 YFSETQ. The CDR3 has 15 amino acids. Losses at the gene ends were 0 bases for V and 0 bases for J; bases not matched to a gene: 0. The CDR3 spells CASSLAGGSNQPQHF. The CDR3 DNA is TGCGCCAGCAGCTTGGCAGGGGGTAGCAATCAGCCCCAGCATTTT.

The CDR3 region is CASSPLGGYGYTF. DNA for the CDR3: TGTGCCAGCAGCCCCCTCGGCGGCTATGGCTACACCTTC. The chain couples TRBV7-9 to TRBJ1-2; D is uncertain. V shed 5 bases and J shed 4 bases, with 11 bases lying between them. Germline-derived CDR1 and CDR2 are SEHNR and FQNEAQ (reference sequence). CDR3 length: 13 amino acids.